Below are 6 T cell receptor beta chains sequenced from a single sample in a study of blood T cell repertoires in COVID-19. TCRdb keeps only in-frame clones here, not all; method: immunoSEQ multiplex PCR. The sample includes 110,000 or so clones, about 88% of them seen just once. Sequencing input: peripheral blood. The receptor source for this set is a man aged 40-55 years with acute or convalescent COVID-19.

In this sample, this clone turned up once. The rearrangement joins TRBV6-1 to TRBJ2-1, with a tentative D call TRBD2 (6 bases). There are 15 residues in the CDR3. Trimming removed 1 base at V and 2 bases at J, with 9 bases between. The V gene's germline CDR1 is MNHNS and CDR2 SASEGT. The CDR3 is CASSEGWGAYNEQFF. The CDR3 nucleotides are TGTGCCAGCAGTGAAGGGTGGGGGGCCTACAATGAGCAGTTCTTC.

The V and J genes are TRBV6-5 and TRBJ2-7; tentative D call: TRBD1 (6 bases). Per germline, CDR1 MNHEY and CDR2 SVGAGI. Trimming took off 10 bases at V and 3 bases at J, with 19 bases between the two ends. The CDR3 covers 14 residues. CDR3 in DNA: TGTGCCACCCTCCCGGGGCAGGGGAGCTACGAGCAGTACTTC. It yields the protein CATLPGQGSYEQYF.

The chain links TRBV5-1 to TRBJ2-1; TRBD2 might be the D (6 bases). Germline V lookup: CDR1 SGHRS, CDR2 YFSETQ. The CDR3 consists of 16 residues. V lost 4 bases and J lost 0, with 14 bases in between. The DNA of the CDR3 is TGCGCCAGCAGCCTCACGGCGGGAACCTCCTACAATGAGCAGTTCTTC. Its translation is CASSLTAGTSYNEQFF.

V and J are TRBV7-9 and TRBJ2-1, with D perhaps TRBD1 (6 bases). Trimming removed 6 bases at V and 0 bases at J, with 9 bases between. CDR3 length: 14 residues. CDR1 and CDR2 from the germline V gene are SEHNR and FQNEAQ (reference sequence). For the CDR3, the DNA is TGTGCCAGCAGGGACAGAAACTCCTACAATGAGCAGTTCTTC. This translates into CASRDRNSYNEQFF. The full variable domain, its missing parts supplied by reference TRBV7-9 and TRBJ2-1, is DTGVSQNPRHKITKRGQNVTFRCDPISEHNRLYWYRQTLGQGPEFLTYFQNEAQLEKSRLLSDRFSAERPKGSFSTLEIQRTEQGDSAMYLCASRDRNSYNEQFFGPGTRLTVL.

The chain joins TRBV9 to TRBJ2-4; 12 bases are a match to TRBD2. Germline trimming cut 4 bases from V and 6 bases from J; bases unmatched to any gene: 11. CDR3 length equals 17 residues. From germline, CDR1 is SGDLS and CDR2 YYNGEE. In DNA, the CDR3 is TGTGCCAGCAGCCCCGGACTAGCGGGGAGGTCCTTAAACATTCAGTACTTC. Translating gives CASSPGLAGRSLNIQYF.

V gene TRBV7-2 combines with J gene TRBJ2-3, with D perhaps TRBD2 (6 bases). The CDR3 contains 14 residues. Germline V lookup: CDR1 SGHTA, CDR2 FQGNSA. Trimming left V 1 base short and J 6 bases short, with 11 bases between. This CDR3 is CASSLVGGPDTQYF. CDR3 in DNA: TGTGCCAGCAGCTTAGTCGGGGGTCCGGATACGCAGTATTTT.